This record looks at one T cell receptor beta chain sequence and its context. The antigen remains undetermined. The data were taken from a study of OX40 agonist ivuxolimab in advanced cancers. Study observations and caveats: Clonal expansion was seen in CD4+ and CD8+ blood T cells by week 6 at 0.1 to 3.0 mg/kg.

This CDR3 is built from 13 residues. The V and J ends lost 5 bases and 2 bases, in that order; junction bases with no gene match: 2. The germline CDR1 and CDR2 sequences are KGHSH and LQKENI. Assay: immunoSEQ multiplex PCR; the TCRdb copy retains only in-frame clones and omits some. The table has 85,000 to 100,000 clones, 91% seen once. Autoimmune disease history or systemic immunosuppression meant exclusion. The source material was CD4+ or CD8+ T cells sorted from blood, sampled in a trial of the OX40 agonist ivuxolimab. The receptor comes from an adult with an advanced solid tumor such as melanoma, head and neck, liver or kidney cancer. This chain uses TRBV18 with TRBJ2-5, with 7 bases that match TRBD1. CDR3 bases: TGTGCCAGCTCATCGGGACAGCAAGAGACCCAGTACTTC. Amino acid sequence: CASSSGQQETQYF.